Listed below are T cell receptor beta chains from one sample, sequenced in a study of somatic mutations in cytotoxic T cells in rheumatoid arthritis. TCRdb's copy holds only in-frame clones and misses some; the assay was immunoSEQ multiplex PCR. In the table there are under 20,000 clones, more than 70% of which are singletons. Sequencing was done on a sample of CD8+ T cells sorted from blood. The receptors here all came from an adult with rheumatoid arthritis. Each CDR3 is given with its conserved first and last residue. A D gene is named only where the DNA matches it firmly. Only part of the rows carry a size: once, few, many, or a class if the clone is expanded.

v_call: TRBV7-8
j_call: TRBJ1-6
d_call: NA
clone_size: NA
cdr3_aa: CASSQGSSYNSPLHF
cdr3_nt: TGTGCCAGCAGCCAGGGGAGCTCCTATAATTCACCCCTCCACTTT

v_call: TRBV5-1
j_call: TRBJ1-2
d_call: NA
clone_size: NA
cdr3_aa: CASTPGGVGYTF
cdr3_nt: TGCGCCAGCACCCCGGGTGGGGTCGGCTACACCTTC

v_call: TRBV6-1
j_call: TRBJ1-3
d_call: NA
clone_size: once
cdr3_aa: CASSTREGRNTIYF
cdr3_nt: TGTGCCAGCAGCACCAGGGAAGGGCGAAACACCATATATTTT

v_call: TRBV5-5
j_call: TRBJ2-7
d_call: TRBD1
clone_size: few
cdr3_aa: CASSRTGQGSYEQYF
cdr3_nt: TGTGCCAGCAGTAGAACGGGACAGGGCTCCTACGAGCAGTACTTC

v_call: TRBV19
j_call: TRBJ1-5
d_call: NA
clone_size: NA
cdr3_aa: CASSTRQPPSNQPQHF
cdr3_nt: TGTGCCAGTAGTACCCGACAGCCCCCTAGCAATCAGCCCCAGCATTTT

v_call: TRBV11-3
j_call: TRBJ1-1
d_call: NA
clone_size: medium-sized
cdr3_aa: CASSFRVRNTEAFF
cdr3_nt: TGTGCCAGCAGCTTCCGGGTCCGGAACACTGAAGCTTTCTTT

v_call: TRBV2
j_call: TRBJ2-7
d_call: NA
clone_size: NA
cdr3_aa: CASSEPGRRVDEQYF
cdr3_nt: TGTGCCAGCAGTGAACCGGGACGGAGAGTGGACGAGCAGTACTTC

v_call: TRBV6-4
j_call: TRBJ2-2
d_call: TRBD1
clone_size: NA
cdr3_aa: CASSDSQGAGELFF
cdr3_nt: TGTGCCAGCAGTGACTCGCAGGGGGCCGGGGAGCTGTTTTTT

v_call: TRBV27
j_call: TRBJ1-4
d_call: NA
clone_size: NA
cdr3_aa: CASSMAGYNEKLFF
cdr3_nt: TGTGCCAGCAGTATGGCAGGGTATAATGAAAAACTGTTTTTT

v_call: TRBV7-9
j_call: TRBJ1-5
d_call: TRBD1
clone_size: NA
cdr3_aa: CASSLQGSNQPQHF
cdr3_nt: TGTGCCAGCAGCCTACAGGGGAGCAATCAGCCCCAGCATTTT

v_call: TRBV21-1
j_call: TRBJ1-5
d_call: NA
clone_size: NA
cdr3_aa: CASSIPGTFYSNQPQHF
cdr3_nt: TGTGCCAGCAGTATCCCGGGGACATTTTATAGCAATCAGCCCCAGCATTTT

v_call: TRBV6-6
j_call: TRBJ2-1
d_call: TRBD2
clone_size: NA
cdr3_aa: CASSSPGGGGGNEQFF
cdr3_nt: TGTGCCAGCAGTTCCCCGGGGGGGGGCGGAGGCAATGAGCAGTTCTTC

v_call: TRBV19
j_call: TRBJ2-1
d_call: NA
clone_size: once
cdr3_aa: CASSFAFSSYNEQFF
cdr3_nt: TGTGCCAGTAGTTTCGCATTTAGCTCCTACAATGAGCAGTTCTTC

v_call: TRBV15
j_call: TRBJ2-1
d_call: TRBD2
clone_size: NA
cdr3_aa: CATSGSLAGGPNNEQFF
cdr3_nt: TGTGCCACCAGCGGTTCTTTAGCGGGGGGGCCGAACAATGAGCAGTTCTTC

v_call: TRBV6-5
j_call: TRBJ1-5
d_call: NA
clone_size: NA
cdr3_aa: CASRAKGRGNQPQHF
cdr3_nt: TGTGCCAGCAGAGCTAAGGGGCGCGGTAATCAGCCCCAGCATTTT

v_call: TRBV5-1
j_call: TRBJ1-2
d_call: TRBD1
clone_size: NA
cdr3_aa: CASSLAGTGVDYGYTF
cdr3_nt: TGCGCCAGCAGCTTGGCCGGGACAGGGGTGGACTATGGCTACACCTTC

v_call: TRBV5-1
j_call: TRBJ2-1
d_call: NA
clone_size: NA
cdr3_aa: CASSLVGQGLHNEQFF
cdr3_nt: TGCGCCAGCAGCTTGGTCGGCCAGGGGCTGCACAATGAGCAGTTCTTC

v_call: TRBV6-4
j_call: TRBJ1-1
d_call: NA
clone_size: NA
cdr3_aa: CASSPTGANTEAFF
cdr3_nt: TGTGCCAGCAGCCCCACGGGGGCGAACACTGAAGCTTTCTTT

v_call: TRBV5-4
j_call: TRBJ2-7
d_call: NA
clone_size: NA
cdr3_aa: CASSLAPKGGDEQYF
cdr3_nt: TGTGCCAGCAGCTTGGCCCCGAAGGGAGGCGACGAGCAGTACTTC

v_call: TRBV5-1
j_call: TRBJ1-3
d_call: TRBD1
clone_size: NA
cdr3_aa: CASRLQGGPGNTIYF
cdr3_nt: TGCGCCAGCAGGCTACAGGGGGGGCCTGGAAACACCATATATTTT

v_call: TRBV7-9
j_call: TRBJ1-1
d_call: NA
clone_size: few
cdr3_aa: CASSLGRGRTEAFF
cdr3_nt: TGTGCCAGCAGCTTAGGTCGGGGGCGGACTGAAGCTTTCTTT

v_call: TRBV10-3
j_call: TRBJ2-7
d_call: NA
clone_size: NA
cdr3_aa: CAISDPALRGQYF
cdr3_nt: TGTGCCATCAGTGATCCTGCCCTCCGCGGGCAGTACTTC

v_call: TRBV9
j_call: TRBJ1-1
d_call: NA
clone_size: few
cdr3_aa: CASSVGISTEAFF
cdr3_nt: TGTGCCAGCAGCGTCGGCATATCCACTGAAGCTTTCTTT

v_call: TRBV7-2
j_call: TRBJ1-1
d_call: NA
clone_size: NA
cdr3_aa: CASSLNVMNTEAFF
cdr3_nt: TGTGCCAGCAGCTTAAATGTGATGAACACTGAAGCTTTCTTT

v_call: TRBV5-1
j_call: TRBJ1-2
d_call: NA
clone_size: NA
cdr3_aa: CASTLGGDGYTF
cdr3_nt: TGCGCCAGCACCTTAGGAGGGGATGGCTACACCTTC

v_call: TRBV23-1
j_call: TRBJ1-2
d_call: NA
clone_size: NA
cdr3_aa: CASSQARTPRFDGYTF
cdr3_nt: TGCGCCAGCAGTCAAGCGAGAACACCCCGTTTCGACGGCTACACCTTC

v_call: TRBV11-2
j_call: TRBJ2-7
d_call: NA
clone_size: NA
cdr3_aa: CASSLAGPAREQYF
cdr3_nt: TGTGCCAGCAGCTTAGCGGGCCCGGCCAGGGAGCAGTACTTC

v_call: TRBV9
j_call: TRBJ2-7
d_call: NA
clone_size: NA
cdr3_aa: CASSVGLGGYEQYF
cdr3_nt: TGTGCCAGCAGCGTAGGTTTAGGGGGGTACGAGCAGTACTTC

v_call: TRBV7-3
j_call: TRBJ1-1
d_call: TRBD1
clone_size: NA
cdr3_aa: CASSQGAFTEAFF
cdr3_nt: TGTGCCAGCAGCCAGGGGGCTTTCACTGAAGCTTTCTTT

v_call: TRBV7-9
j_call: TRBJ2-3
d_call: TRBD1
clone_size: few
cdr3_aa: CASSPRDRGITDTQYF
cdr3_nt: TGTGCCAGCAGCCCCCGGGACAGGGGGATCACAGATACGCAGTATTTT

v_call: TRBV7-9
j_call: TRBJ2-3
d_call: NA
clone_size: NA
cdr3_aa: CASPPGASTDTQYF
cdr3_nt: TGTGCCAGCCCGCCAGGGGCTAGCACAGATACGCAGTATTTT

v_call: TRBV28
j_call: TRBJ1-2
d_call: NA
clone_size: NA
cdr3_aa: CANWGLDGYTF
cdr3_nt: TGTGCCAACTGGGGGCTCGATGGCTACACCTTC

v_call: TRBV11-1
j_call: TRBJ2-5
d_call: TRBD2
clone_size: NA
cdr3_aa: CASSPGRSGLVETQYF
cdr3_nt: TGTGCCAGCAGCCCTGGAAGGTCCGGACTAGTGGAGACCCAGTACTTC

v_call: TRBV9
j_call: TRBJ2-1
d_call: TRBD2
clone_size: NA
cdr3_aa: CASSASSGGEYNEQFF
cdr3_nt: TGTGCCAGCAGCGCCTCTAGCGGGGGAGAATACAATGAGCAGTTCTTC

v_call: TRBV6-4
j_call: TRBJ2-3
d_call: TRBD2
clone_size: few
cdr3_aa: CASSVLAGDTDTQYF
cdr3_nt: TGTGCCAGCAGTGTACTAGCGGGGGACACAGATACGCAGTATTTT

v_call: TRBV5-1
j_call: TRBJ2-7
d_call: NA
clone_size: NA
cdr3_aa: CASSRTWLTSDYEQYF
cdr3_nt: TGCGCCAGCAGCAGGACATGGCTGACCTCCGACTACGAGCAGTACTTC

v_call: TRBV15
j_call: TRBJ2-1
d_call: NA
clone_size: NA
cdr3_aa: CATSAGGTLGNEQFF
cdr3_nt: TGTGCCACCAGCGCAGGGGGGACTCTGGGCAATGAGCAGTTCTTC

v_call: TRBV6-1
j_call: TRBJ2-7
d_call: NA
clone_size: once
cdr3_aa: CASSEFSYEQYF
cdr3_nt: TGTGCCAGCAGTGAATTCAGCTACGAGCAGTACTTC

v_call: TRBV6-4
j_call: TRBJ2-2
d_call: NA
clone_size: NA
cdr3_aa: CASRQAETGELFF
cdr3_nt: TGTGCCAGCAGACAAGCCGAAACCGGGGAGCTGTTTTTT

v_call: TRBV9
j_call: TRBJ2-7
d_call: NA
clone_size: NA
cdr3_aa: CASSVGQTVNDEQYF
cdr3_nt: TGTGCCAGCAGCGTTGGACAGACCGTAAATGACGAGCAGTACTTC

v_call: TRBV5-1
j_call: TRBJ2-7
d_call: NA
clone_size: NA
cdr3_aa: CASSLQRVGGEQYF
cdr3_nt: TGCGCCAGCAGCTTGCAGAGGGTAGGGGGCGAGCAGTACTTC

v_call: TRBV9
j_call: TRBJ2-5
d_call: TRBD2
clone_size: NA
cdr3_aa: CASSVAQRERETQYF
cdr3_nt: TGTGCCAGCAGCGTAGCTCAGCGGGAGAGAGAGACCCAGTACTTC

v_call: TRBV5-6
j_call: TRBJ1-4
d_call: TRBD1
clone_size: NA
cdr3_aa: CASSVDRGNEKLFF
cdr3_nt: TGTGCCAGCAGCGTGGACAGGGGAAATGAAAAACTGTTTTTT

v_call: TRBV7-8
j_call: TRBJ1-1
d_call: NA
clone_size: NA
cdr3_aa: CASSSNKRGNTEAFF
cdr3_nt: TGTGCCAGCAGCTCTAATAAGCGCGGGAACACTGAAGCTTTCTTT

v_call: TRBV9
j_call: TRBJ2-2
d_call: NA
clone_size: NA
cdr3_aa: CASSVGGTGELFF
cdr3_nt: TGTGCCAGCAGCGTAGGAGGGACCGGGGAGCTGTTTTTT

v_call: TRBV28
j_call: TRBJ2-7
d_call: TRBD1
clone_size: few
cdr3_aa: CASSISGGYEQYF
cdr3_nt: TGTGCCAGCAGTATCTCAGGGGGCTACGAGCAGTACTTC

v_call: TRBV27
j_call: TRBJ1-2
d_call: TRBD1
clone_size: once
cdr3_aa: CASSLMGGTGANYGYTF
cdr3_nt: TGTGCCAGCAGCCTCATGGGGGGGACAGGGGCGAACTATGGCTACACCTTC

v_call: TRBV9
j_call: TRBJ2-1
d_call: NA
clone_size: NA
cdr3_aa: CASSVAGTSPRNEQFF
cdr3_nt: TGTGCCAGCAGCGTGGCCGGGACTTCCCCTAGGAATGAGCAGTTCTTC

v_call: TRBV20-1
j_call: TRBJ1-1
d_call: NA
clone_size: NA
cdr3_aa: CSAPKDTEAFF
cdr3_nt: TGCAGTGCTCCGAAGGACACTGAAGCTTTCTTT

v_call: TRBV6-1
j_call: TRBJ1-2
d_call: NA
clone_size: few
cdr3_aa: CASSEAEAGSHGYTF
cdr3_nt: TGTGCCAGCAGTGAAGCGGAGGCAGGGAGTCATGGCTACACCTTC

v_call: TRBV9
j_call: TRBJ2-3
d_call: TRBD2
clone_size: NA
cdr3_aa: CASSVAGVTTDTQYF
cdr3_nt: TGTGCCAGCAGCGTTGCGGGGGTAACCACAGATACGCAGTATTTT

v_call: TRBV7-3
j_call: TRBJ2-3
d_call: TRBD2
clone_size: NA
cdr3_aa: CASSSSGGATDTQYF
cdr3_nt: TGTGCCAGCAGCTCCTCCGGGGGGGCGACAGATACGCAGTATTTT

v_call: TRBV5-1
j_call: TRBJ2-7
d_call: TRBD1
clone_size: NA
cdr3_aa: CASSSRTGVVYEQYF
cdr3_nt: TGCGCCAGCAGCTCCCGGACAGGGGTGGTATACGAGCAGTACTTC

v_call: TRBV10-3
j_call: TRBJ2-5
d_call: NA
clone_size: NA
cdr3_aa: CAAQGGGETQYF
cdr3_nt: TGTGCCGCGCAGGGGGGCGGGGAGACCCAGTACTTC

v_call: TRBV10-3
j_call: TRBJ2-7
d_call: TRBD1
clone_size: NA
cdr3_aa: CAISAISSGQGSSYEQYF
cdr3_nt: TGTGCCATCAGTGCGATTAGTTCGGGACAGGGAAGCTCCTACGAGCAGTACTTC

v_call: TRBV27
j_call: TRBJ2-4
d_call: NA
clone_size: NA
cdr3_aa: CASSLGGRNIQYF
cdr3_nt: TGTGCCAGCAGTTTAGGGGGGCGGAACATTCAGTACTTC

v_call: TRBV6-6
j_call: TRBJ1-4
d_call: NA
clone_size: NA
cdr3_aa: CAITRRGGDEKLFF
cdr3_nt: TGTGCCATCACCCGGAGGGGCGGCGATGAAAAACTGTTTTTT

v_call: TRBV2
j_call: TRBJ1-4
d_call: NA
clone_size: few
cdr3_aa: CASSEGTGLNEKLFF
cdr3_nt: TGTGCCAGCAGTGAAGGAACAGGTCTGAATGAAAAACTGTTTTTT

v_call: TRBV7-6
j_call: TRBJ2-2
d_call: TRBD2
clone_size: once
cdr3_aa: CASSLGGGNTGELFF
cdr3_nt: TGTGCCAGCAGCTTAGGCGGGGGGAACACCGGGGAGCTGTTTTTT

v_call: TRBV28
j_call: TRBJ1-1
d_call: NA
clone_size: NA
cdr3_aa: CASSTALLTPRTEAFF
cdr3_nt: TGTGCCAGCAGCACCGCTTTACTGACTCCAAGGACTGAAGCTTTCTTT